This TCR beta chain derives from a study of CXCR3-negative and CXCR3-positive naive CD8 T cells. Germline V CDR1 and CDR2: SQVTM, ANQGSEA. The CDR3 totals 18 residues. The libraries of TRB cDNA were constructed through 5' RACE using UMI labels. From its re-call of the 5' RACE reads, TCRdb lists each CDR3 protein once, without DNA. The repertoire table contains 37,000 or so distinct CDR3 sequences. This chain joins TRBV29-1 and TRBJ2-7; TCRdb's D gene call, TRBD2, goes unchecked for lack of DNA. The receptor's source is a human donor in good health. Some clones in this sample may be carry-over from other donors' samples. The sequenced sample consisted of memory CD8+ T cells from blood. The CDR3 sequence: CSVEGEGLAALTSRVQYF.